The present entry profiles one TCR beta chain with its context. Cohorts were based on clinical histories the participants reported. Before being deemed recovered, Cohort 3 donors had two negative PCRs, clearance, or symptom resolution. The CDR3 is made up of 15 amino acids. Trimming took off 4 bases at V and 1 base at J, with 13 bases between the two ends. From germline, CDR1 is MNHEY and CDR2 SMNVEV (reference sequence). Original methodology: Amplified reference gene primers provided the basis for estimating nucleated cell counts. Clones were sequenced by immunoSEQ multiplex PCR, and TCRdb holds only the in-frame ones, with some missing. From that table come the V and J calls and clone size; the DNA was used to work out D and trimming. The profile covers approximately 300,000 clones, with 70% to 90% appearing a single time and about 9.4% taken by the ten largest. The entry originates in a study of blood T cell repertoires in COVID-19. Across the whole study: Researchers got acute and convalescent COVID-19 samples from the United States, Italy and Spain.

Sequencing was done on a sample of PBMCs or T cells enriched from blood (not recorded which). The chain recombines TRBV27 with TRBJ1-1; D is unclear. The receptor's source is a woman aged 18-29 years who had recovered from COVID-19. The CDR3 sequence: CASSWSAVENTEAFF. CDR3 nucleotides: TGTGCCAGCAGTTGGTCGGCGGTGGAGAACACTGAAGCTTTCTTT.